This TCR beta chain was captured by sequencing in a study of T cells in Graves' hyperthyroidism and ophthalmopathy. The ends lost 11 bases at V and 6 bases at J; junction bases unmatched: 8. The germline CDR1 and CDR2 sequences are SGHAT and FQNNGV. The CDR3 extends over 13 amino acids. Uncontrolled infection, other autoimmune disease, pregnancy or lactation disqualified patients from enrolment. Comments on this clonotype: Its cognate antigen is unknown.

The investigators amplified TCR beta CDR3 regions from RNA transcripts. First-round RT-PCR with HTBI primers amplified the TCR CDR3 region. Each CDR3 protein gets one entry after TCRdb re-called the multiplex PCR reads with MiXCR. Of a few hundred thousand distinct CDR3 sequences in the sample, roughly 46% were seen once. Study conclusions and caveats: From stable hyperthyroidism, ophthalmopathy was separated by a 13 V-J model. Blood shared most expanded thyroid clonotypes above 0.001. The model foresaw ophthalmopathy a median around 6 months prior to onset.

The sample comprised peripheral blood or thyroid tissue (not recorded which). The chain joins TRBV11-2 to TRBJ2-2, with 8 positions matching TRBD1. The clonotype was recovered from an adult woman with Graves' disease, either hyperthyroidism or ophthalmopathy (not recorded which). The DNA for the CDR3 is TGTGCCTTGGGGACAGGAGGGGCCGGGGAGCTGTTTTTT. Amino acids: CALGTGGAGELFF.